This is a list of T cell receptor beta chains from one sample in a study of early stage breast cancer tumors. Libraries were prepared by immunoSEQ multiplex PCR; TCRdb keeps only in-frame clonotypes and omits some of them. The table lists 8,500 to 10,000 clones, 60% to 85% of them singletons. Sequencing was done on a sample of normal breast tissue next to the tumor. Source of these receptors: a person aged 35-50 years with breast cancer. Each CDR3 is given with its conserved first and last residue. D genes are given only for firm matches. Some rows mark clone size as missing; the rest say once, few, many or name a class of expanded clone.

CDR3aa,CDR3nt,v_gene,d_gene,j_gene,abundance
CASSPTQGTEAFF,TGTGCCAGCTCACCGACACAGGGCACTGAAGCTTTCTTT,TRBV18,-,TRBJ1-1,-
CASSRLAERTDTQYF,TGTGCCAGCAGTCGACTAGCGGAGCGCACAGATACGCAGTATTTT,TRBV6-1,TRBD2,TRBJ2-3,-
CASRDSSASTDTQYF,TGCGCCAGCAGGGACTCTAGCGCGAGCACAGATACGCAGTATTTT,TRBV10-2,-,TRBJ2-3,few
CASSQGGDERERRARNEQFF,TGCGCCAGCAGCCAAGGGGGGGATGAGCGGGAACGCCGGGCCCGAAATGAGCAGTTCTTC,TRBV4-1,TRBD2,TRBJ2-1,large
CASSEGEGGGYTF,TGTGCCAGCAGTGAAGGTGAAGGGGGAGGCTACACCTTC,TRBV6-4,-,TRBJ1-2,few
CAWSVVSYGYTF,TGTGCCTGGAGTGTTGTGAGCTATGGCTACACCTTC,TRBV30,-,TRBJ1-2,-
CASSQARSSYEQYF,TGCGCCAGCAGCCAAGCCCGGAGCTCCTACGAGCAGTACTTC,TRBV4-1,-,TRBJ2-7,-
CASGQGDDTGELFF,TGTGCCAGTGGACAGGGGGATGACACCGGGGAGCTGTTTTTT,TRBV2,TRBD1,TRBJ2-2,-
CASSLIPPVGPWVAPGHFYEQYF,TGTGCCAGCAGCTTAATCCCCCCCGTTGGCCCCTGGGTGGCCCCGGGACACTTCTACGAGCAGTACTTC,TRBV7-3,-,TRBJ2-7,once
CASSLVGGTDTQYF,TGTGCCAGCAGCTTAGTTGGGGGCACAGATACGCAGTATTTT,TRBV11-3,-,TRBJ2-3,-
CASSYKAYEQYF,TGTGCCAGCAGCTATAAAGCCTACGAGCAGTACTTC,TRBV7-2,-,TRBJ2-7,-
CASSDPIGGYTF,TGTGCCAGCAGTGACCCTATAGGCGGCTACACCTTC,TRBV25-1,-,TRBJ1-2,-
CAWKQEHEKLFF,TGTGCCTGGAAACAGGAACATGAAAAACTGTTTTTT,TRBV30,-,TRBJ1-4,-
CASSDTLANEQYF,TGCGCCAGCAGTGATACCTTAGCCAACGAGCAGTACTTC,TRBV10-2,-,TRBJ2-7,-
CASSLLASGRVSYNEQFF,TGTGCCAGCAGTTTATTAGCTAGCGGGAGAGTCTCCTACAATGAGCAGTTCTTC,TRBV27,TRBD2,TRBJ2-1,few
CASKGSSIAKNIQYF,TGTGCCAGCAAGGGTAGCTCAATAGCCAAAAACATTCAGTACTTC,TRBV2,-,TRBJ2-4,few
CASREWGRAGQVSDEQFF,TGTGCCAGCAGAGAATGGGGGAGGGCGGGACAGGTGTCGGATGAGCAGTTCTTC,TRBV5-6,-,TRBJ2-1,-
CASSRGLGNTIYF,TGTGCCAGCAGCCGAGGACTTGGAAACACCATATATTTT,TRBV5-6,-,TRBJ1-3,-
CASRGVGETQYF,TGTGCCAGCAGGGGGGTAGGGGAGACCCAGTACTTC,TRBV9,-,TRBJ2-5,-
CASSAPQFLNGGKGFGYTF,TGTGCCAGCAGCGCGCCTCAATTCCTTAACGGCGGGAAAGGATTCGGCTACACCTTC,TRBV2,-,TRBJ1-2,-
CASSIDPFRGGGANQPQHF,TGTGCCAGTAGTATAGATCCATTCCGGGGCGGGGGGGCAAATCAGCCCCAGCATTTT,TRBV19,-,TRBJ1-5,once
CASSQDVVASGFYNEQFF,TGTGCCAGCAGCCAAGATGTGGTAGCGAGCGGTTTCTACAATGAGCAGTTCTTC,TRBV4-2,-,TRBJ2-1,once
CASSSEYQGQGHDTQYF,TGTGCCAGCAGCTCCGAATACCAAGGACAGGGGCACGATACGCAGTATTTT,TRBV7-9,TRBD1,TRBJ2-3,-
CASSPWGQETQYF,TGTGCCAGCAGCCCATGGGGGCAAGAGACCCAGTACTTC,TRBV11-3,-,TRBJ2-5,-
CASSYSQTGSYEQYF,TGTGCCAGCAGTTACTCCCAGACAGGCTCCTACGAGCAGTACTTC,TRBV6-5,-,TRBJ2-7,-
CAIRDLGQANTGELFF,TGTGCCATCAGAGACTTGGGACAGGCTAACACCGGGGAGCTGTTTTTT,TRBV10-3,TRBD1,TRBJ2-2,-
CASSPGQAGGNEQFF,TGTGCCAGCAGCCCCGGACAGGCTGGCGGCAATGAGCAGTTCTTC,TRBV13,TRBD1,TRBJ2-1,once
CASSGTSGATDTQYF,TGTGCCAGCAGTGGGACTAGCGGGGCCACAGATACGCAGTATTTT,TRBV2,TRBD2,TRBJ2-3,-
CASSLGSGGGELFF,TGTGCCAGCAGCTTAGGGAGTGGAGGCGGGGAGCTGTTTTTT,TRBV7-8,-,TRBJ2-2,-
CASSLADRPNQPQHF,TGTGCCAGCAGCTTGGCCGACAGGCCAAATCAGCCCCAGCATTTT,TRBV5-6,-,TRBJ1-5,-
CASRSGTGGYEQYF,TGTGCCAGCAGATCCGGGACAGGGGGGTACGAGCAGTACTTC,TRBV28,TRBD1,TRBJ2-7,-
CASSFVGSGPNEQFF,TGTGCCAGCAGTTTTGTCGGTAGCGGTCCTAATGAGCAGTTCTTC,TRBV27,-,TRBJ2-1,-
CASSPLRGDNQPQHF,TGCGCCAGCAGCCCGTTGCGGGGTGACAATCAGCCCCAGCATTTT,TRBV4-1,-,TRBJ1-5,few
CASSLGTGSYEQYF,TGTGCCAGCAGCTTAGGTACCGGGTCCTACGAGCAGTACTTC,TRBV7-6,-,TRBJ2-7,-
CSVGKPGGPYEQYF,TGCAGCGTTGGTAAACCGGGAGGGCCGTACGAGCAGTACTTC,TRBV29-1,TRBD2,TRBJ2-7,-
CASSLRAGTEIGNEQFF,TGTGCCAGCTCACTAAGAGCCGGGACTGAGATTGGCAATGAGCAGTTCTTC,TRBV18,-,TRBJ2-1,-
CAWSRAPTTNSGQGLIYGYTF,TGTGCCTGGAGTCGAGCTCCTACCACGAACTCCGGACAGGGTCTTATCTATGGCTACACCTTC,TRBV30,TRBD1,TRBJ1-2,-
CASSLSGGNTGELFF,TGTGCCAGCAGTTTGTCGGGAGGGAACACCGGGGAGCTGTTTTTT,TRBV28,TRBD2,TRBJ2-2,-
CASSFHLVYEQYF,TGTGCCAGCAGCTTTCATCTGGTATACGAGCAGTACTTC,TRBV4-2,-,TRBJ2-7,-
CASSMPSGRGDTQYF,TGTGCCAGTAGTATGCCTAGCGGCAGAGGAGATACGCAGTATTTT,TRBV19,TRBD2,TRBJ2-3,-
CASSATGTNTGELFF,TGTGCTAGCAGCGCAACCGGGACTAACACCGGGGAGCTGTTTTTT,TRBV7-7,-,TRBJ2-2,once
CATSRDRGQETQYF,TGTGCCACCAGCAGAGATAGGGGGCAAGAGACCCAGTACTTC,TRBV15,-,TRBJ2-5,-
CASTIGFDRPQHF,TGTGCCAGCACGATTGGGTTCGATCGGCCCCAGCATTTT,TRBV6-1,-,TRBJ1-5,-
CASSAGLAGGSDTQYF,TGTGCCAGCAGTGCCGGACTAGCGGGAGGCTCAGATACGCAGTATTTT,TRBV6-4,TRBD2,TRBJ2-3,few
CASSLGASGTTDTQYF,TGTGCCAGCAGCTTAGGAGCTAGCGGGACCACAGATACGCAGTATTTT,TRBV7-2,TRBD2,TRBJ2-3,-
CATSREVGREASTDTQYF,TGTGCCACCAGCAGAGAAGTCGGGCGGGAGGCTAGCACAGATACGCAGTATTTT,TRBV15,TRBD2,TRBJ2-3,-
CASSAGLGPSYEQYF,TGTGCCAGCAGCGCCGGGCTAGGCCCCTCATACGAGCAGTACTTC,TRBV9,-,TRBJ2-7,-
CASKGTPSSYEQYF,TGTGCCAGCAAGGGCACCCCGAGCTCCTACGAGCAGTACTTC,TRBV2,-,TRBJ2-7,-
CASSFDPRTGPYEQYF,TGTGCCAGCAGTTTCGATCCACGGACAGGTCCGTACGAGCAGTACTTC,TRBV27,TRBD1,TRBJ2-7,-
CAISTSGSQETQYF,TGTGCCATCAGTACCTCGGGAAGTCAAGAGACCCAGTACTTC,TRBV10-3,-,TRBJ2-5,-
CASSSYRQDSTDTQYF,TGTGCCAGCAGCTCCTATAGACAGGATAGTACAGATACGCAGTATTTT,TRBV5-4,-,TRBJ2-3,-
CASTKFSPHSYYSGANVLTF,TGTGCCAGCACTAAGTTTTCACCACACTCGTACTACTCTGGGGCCAACGTCCTGACTTTC,TRBV2,-,TRBJ2-6,-
CASGRTGLGEAFF,TGTGCTAGTGGGCGGACAGGGTTAGGCGAAGCTTTCTTT,TRBV12-5,TRBD1,TRBJ1-1,-